The 17 T cell receptor beta chains below come from one sample, sequenced in a study of CD8 T cells in Susac syndrome. An input of 0.5 to 1 ug of RNA was subjected to reverse transcription using random hexamers. TCRdb re-called the immunoSEQ multiplex PCR reads through MiXCR, storing one row per CDR3 protein. This sample carries about 53,000 distinct CDR3 sequences, 95% of them seen once, and the ten largest clones take less than 0.9%. Material: CD8+ T cells from PBMCs. The receptors were gathered from a human donor with Susac syndrome.

The J gene is TRBJ2-2, the V gene TRBV20-1, with 10 positions matching TRBD1. This CDR3 spans 14 amino acids. Looked up from germline, CDR1 is DFQATT and CDR2 is SNEGSKA (reference sequence). Trimming took 1 base from V and 4 from J; bases not matched to a gene: 0. CDR3 DNA sequence: TGCAGTGCTAGAGGGACAGGGGGCACCGGGGAGCTGTTTTTT. This sequence encodes CSARGTGGTGELFF.

This clonotype was counted once. V is TRBV13 and J is TRBJ2-3, with D hard to call. The germline V gene encodes CDR1 PRHDT and CDR2 FYEKMQ (reference sequence). Trimming pared 3 bases from V and 1 base from J, leaving 8 bases between. The CDR3 is 14 amino acids. The CDR3 DNA is TGTGCCAGCAGCTTGAGAGGAGGCACAGATACGCAGTATTTT. This translates into CASSLRGGTDTQYF.

This clonotype was counted once. J is TRBJ2-5 and V is TRBV2, with D perhaps matching TRBD1 or TRBD2 (5 bases each). V gave up 6 bases and J gave up 9 bases, with 17 bases separating them. The length of the CDR3 is 13 residues. Per germline, CDR1 SNHLY and CDR2 FYNNEI. As DNA, the CDR3 is TGTGCCAGCAGGAGGGGCGGCCCGATGGCCCAGTACTTC. The encoded protein is CASRRGGPMAQYF. Supplemented by reference TRBV2 and TRBJ2-5, the full variable domain reads EPEVTQTPSHQVTQMGQEVILRCVPISNHLYFYWYRQILGQKVEFLVSFYNNEISEKSEIFDDQFSVERPDGSNFTLKIRSTKLEDSAMYFCASRRGGPMAQYFGPGTRLLVL.

This clonotype appeared a single time. The V call is TRBV10-3, the J call TRBJ2-1; 9 positions agree with TRBD2. The CDR3 is 14 residues long. The ends lost 10 bases at V and 4 bases at J; junction bases unmatched: 8. Germline-derived CDR1 and CDR2 are ENHRY and SYGVKD. CDR3 nucleotide sequence: TGTGCCAGCCGCGGGGGGGCTGCGTACAATGAGCAGTTCTTC. This encodes CASRGGAAYNEQFF.

V gene TRBV29-1 combines with J gene TRBJ2-5; 7 bases are a match to TRBD1. Germline V gene data show CDR1 as SQVTM and CDR2 as ANQGSEA. V was clipped by 3 bases and J by 5 bases; unmatched bases: 18. This CDR3 is 17 amino acids long. CDR3 DNA: TGCAGCGTTGAGGCTCCCCGTAAGGGGGCGGCGTATGAGACCCAGTACTTC. Translating it yields CSVEAPRKGAAYETQYF.

The V and J genes are TRBV9 and TRBJ2-3; 8 bases line up with TRBD2. The CDR3 totals 17 residues. Germline assignment: CDR1 SGDLS and CDR2 YYNGEE. V shed 3 bases and J 2 bases; nucleotides not matched to a gene: 11. CDR3 nucleotide sequence: TGTGCCAGCAGCGATCACGGGGCGGGGGGTACCACAGATACGCAGTATTTT. Protein product: CASSDHGAGGTTDTQYF.

The chain joins TRBV2 to TRBJ1-2; tentative D call: TRBD1 (6 bases). The CDR3 extends over 12 amino acids. Deletions cut 6 bases from V and 11 bases from J, with 16 bases between. CDR1 SNHLY and CDR2 FYNNEI come from the germline V gene. CDR3: CASRPGVTSYTF. The CDR3 region has the DNA TGTGCCAGCAGGCCAGGGGTTACGAGTTACACCTTC.

The rearrangement uses TRBV10-3 and TRBJ2-5; 9 nucleotides align to TRBD2. Germline CDR1 is ENHRY and CDR2 is SYGVKD. V shed 5 bases, J shed 1 base, and the junction held 8 bases outside the gene matches. This CDR3 has 16 residues. The CDR3 spells CAISIGGLAGQETQYF. The CDR3 nucleotides read TGTGCCATCAGTATCGGGGGACTAGCAGGCCAAGAGACCCAGTACTTC.

The V call is TRBV14, the J call TRBJ2-5; a weak D match, TRBD2 (6 bases). V dropped 3 bases and J dropped 3 bases, with 17 bases sitting between them. This CDR3 region has 16 residues. CDR1 is SGHDN, CDR2 FVKESK, per germline. This CDR3 reads CASSQISGWGEETQYF. CDR3 nucleotide sequence: TGTGCCAGCAGCCAGATCTCCGGATGGGGGGAAGAGACCCAGTACTTC.

The V call is TRBV29-1, the J call TRBJ2-2; weak D call: TRBD1 (6 bases). The CDR3 sequence is 12 residues long. V lost 7 bases to trimming and J lost 8 bases, with 14 bases between them. Germline V lookup: CDR1 SQVTM, CDR2 ANQGSEA. DNA for the CDR3: TGCAGCGGTGCAGGGGTTGGAGGGGAGCTGTTTTTT. Protein: CSGAGVGGELFF.

The CDR3 spells CASSARQGGPGTDTQYF. CDR3 sequence (DNA): TGTGCCAGCAGCGCCCGGCAGGGTGGACCCGGCACAGATACGCAGTATTTT. This chain joins TRBV9 and TRBJ2-3, with D possibly being TRBD1 (5 bases). V gave up 3 bases and J gave up 1 base, with 18 bases separating them. In germline, CDR1 is SGDLS, CDR2 YYNGEE. There are 17 residues in the CDR3.

The chain uses TRBV7-9 and TRBJ1-5, with a possible D match to TRBD1 (6 bases). In germline, CDR1 is SEHNR, CDR2 FQNEAQ (reference sequence). V shed 3 bases and J shed 2 bases, with 11 bases lying between them. The CDR3 loop spans 15 amino acids. CDR3 in amino acids: CASSFATGGNQPQHF. The CDR3 DNA reads as TGTGCCAGCAGCTTTGCGACAGGAGGCAATCAGCCCCAGCATTTT.

The chain recombines TRBV7-2 with TRBJ2-3; maybe TRBD2 (5 bases). V lost 3 bases to trimming and J lost 4 bases, with 11 bases between them. The CDR3 extends over 14 amino acids. From germline, CDR1 is SGHTA and CDR2 FQGNSA. CDR3 sequence (DNA): TGTGCCAGCAGCTTCGGACTCGGCGCAGATACGCAGTATTTT. It is translated as CASSFGLGADTQYF. The complete variable domain, with remaining parts taken from reference TRBV7-2 and TRBJ2-3, reads GAGVSQSPSNKVTEKGKDVELRCDPISGHTALYWYRQSLGQGLEFLIYFQGNSAPDKSGLPSDRFSAERTGGSVSTLTIQRTQQEDSAVYLCASSFGLGADTQYFGPGTRLTVL.

The V call is TRBV29-1, the J call TRBJ2-7; 11 nucleotides match TRBD2. V trimming: 4 bases; J trimming: 0 bases; junction bases outside the gene matches: 5. The V gene's germline CDR1 is SQVTM and CDR2 ANQGSEA. The CDR3 length is 15 residues. CDR3 region: CSVALGTSGSYEQYF. The CDR3 region has the DNA TGCAGCGTTGCCCTCGGGACTAGCGGCTCCTACGAGCAGTACTTC.

The CDR3 reads CASSLGTGAYIQYF. As DNA, the CDR3 is TGTGCCAGCAGCTTAGGGACAGGGGCGTACATTCAGTACTTC. V and J are TRBV7-8 and TRBJ2-4, with 9 nucleotides matching TRBD1. The CDR3 is made up of 14 amino acids. V shed 1 base and J 8 bases; nucleotides not matched to a gene: 3. Germline V gives CDR1 SGHVS, CDR2 FQNEAQ.

J is TRBJ2-4 and V is TRBV29-1, with D possibly TRBD2 on 5 matching bases. The V end was cut by 4 bases, the J end by 8 bases, with 15 bases between. From germline, CDR1 is SQVTM and CDR2 ANQGSEA. The CDR3 is 13 residues long. The CDR3 nucleotides are TGCAGCGTTGGCTTCGAGGGCGGCGACATTCAGTACTTC. Protein: CSVGFEGGDIQYF.

In nucleotides, the CDR3 is TGTGCCAGTAGTATCGCCCGGGGCAACTACGAGCAGTACTTC. This translates into CASSIARGNYEQYF. The chain employs TRBV19 and TRBJ2-7, with D perhaps assigned TRBD1 or TRBD2 (5 bases each). The CDR3 contains 14 residues. V was shortened by 3 bases and J by 3 bases, with 12 bases between the two germline ends. CDR1 and CDR2 from the germline V gene are LNHDA and SQIVND (reference sequence).